This entry features one TCR beta chain sequence. CDR1 and CDR2 from the germline V gene are SGHTA and FQGTGA. Losses at the gene ends were 2 bases for V and 6 bases for J; bases not matched to a gene: 5. There are 14 residues in the CDR3. This record belongs to a study of cytomegalovirus exposure and HLA in healthy donors. Both 60 Vbeta primers and 13 Jbeta primers went into the PCR. Using immunoSEQ multiplex PCR, the repertoire was profiled, and TCRdb retains in-frame clones only, with some absent. The repertoire has around 130,000 clones, under 90% of them found once; the top ten carry around 3.6%. The origin of this receptor is a woman aged 40 to 49 in good health and CMV-seronegative. The J gene is TRBJ2-7, the V gene TRBV7-3; 9 positions match TRBD2. Specimen: PBMCs. This chain's CDR3 is CASSLGGRAAEQYF. CDR3 DNA: TGTGCCAGCAGCTTAGGCGGGAGGGCCGCCGAGCAGTACTTC. The variable domain in full, completed from reference TRBV7-3 and TRBJ2-7, reads GAGVSQTPSNKVTEKGKYVELRCDPISGHTALYWYRQSLGQGPEFLIYFQGTGAADDSGLPNDRFFAVRPEGSVSTLKIQRTERGDSAVYLCASSLGGRAAEQYFGPGTRLTVT.